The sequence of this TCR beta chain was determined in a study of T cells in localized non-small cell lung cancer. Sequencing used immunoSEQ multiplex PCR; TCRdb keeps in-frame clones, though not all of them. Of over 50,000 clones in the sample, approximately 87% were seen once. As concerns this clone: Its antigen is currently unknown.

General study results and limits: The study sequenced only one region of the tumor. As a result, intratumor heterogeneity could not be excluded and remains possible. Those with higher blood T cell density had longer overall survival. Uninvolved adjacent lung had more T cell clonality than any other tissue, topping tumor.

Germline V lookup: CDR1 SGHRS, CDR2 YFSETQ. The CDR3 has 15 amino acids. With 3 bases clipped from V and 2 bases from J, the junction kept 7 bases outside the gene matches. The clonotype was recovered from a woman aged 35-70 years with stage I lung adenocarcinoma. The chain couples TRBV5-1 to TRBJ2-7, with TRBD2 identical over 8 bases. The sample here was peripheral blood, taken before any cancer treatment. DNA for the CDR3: TGCGCCAGCAGCTCTGCCGGGGGGGCAGCCTACGAGCAGTACTTC. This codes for CASSSAGGAAYEQYF.